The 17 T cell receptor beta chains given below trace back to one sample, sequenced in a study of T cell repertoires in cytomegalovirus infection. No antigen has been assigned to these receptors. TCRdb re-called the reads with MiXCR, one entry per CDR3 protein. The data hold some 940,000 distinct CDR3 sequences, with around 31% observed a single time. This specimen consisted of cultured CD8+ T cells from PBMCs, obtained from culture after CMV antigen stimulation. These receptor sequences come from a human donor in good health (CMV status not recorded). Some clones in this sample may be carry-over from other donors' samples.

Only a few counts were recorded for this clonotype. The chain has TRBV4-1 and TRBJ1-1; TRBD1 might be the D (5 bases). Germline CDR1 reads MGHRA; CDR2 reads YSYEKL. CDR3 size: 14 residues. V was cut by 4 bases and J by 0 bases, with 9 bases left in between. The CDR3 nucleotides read TGCGCCAGCAGCCGCCCGGGGCTGAACACTGAAGCTTTCTTT. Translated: CASSRPGLNTEAFF.

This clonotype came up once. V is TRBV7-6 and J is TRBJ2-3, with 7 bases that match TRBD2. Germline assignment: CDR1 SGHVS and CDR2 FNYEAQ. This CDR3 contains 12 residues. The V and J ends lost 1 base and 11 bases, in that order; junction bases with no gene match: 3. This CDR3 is CASSLGGEGQYF. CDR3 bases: TGTGCCAGCAGCTTAGGAGGGGAGGGGCAGTATTTT.

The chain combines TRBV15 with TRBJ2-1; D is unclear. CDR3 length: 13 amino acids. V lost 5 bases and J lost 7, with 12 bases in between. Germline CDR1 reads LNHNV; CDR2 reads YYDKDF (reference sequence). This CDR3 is CATSSLAKNEQFF. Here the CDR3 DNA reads TGTGCCACCAGCTCCCTGGCCAAAAATGAGCAGTTCTTC.

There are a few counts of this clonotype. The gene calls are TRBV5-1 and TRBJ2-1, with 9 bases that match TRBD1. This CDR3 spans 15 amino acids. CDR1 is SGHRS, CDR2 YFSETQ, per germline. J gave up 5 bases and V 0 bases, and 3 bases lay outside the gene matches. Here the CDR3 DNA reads TGCGCCAGCAGCTTGGTGGGACAGGGACACAATGAGCAGTTCTTC. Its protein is CASSLVGQGHNEQFF.

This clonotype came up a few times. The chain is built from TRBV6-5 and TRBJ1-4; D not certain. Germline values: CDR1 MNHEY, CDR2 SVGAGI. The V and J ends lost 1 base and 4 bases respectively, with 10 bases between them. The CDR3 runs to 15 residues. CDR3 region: CASSYLEGGNEKLFF. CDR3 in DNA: TGTGCCAGCAGTTACTTGGAGGGCGGTAATGAAAAACTGTTTTTT.

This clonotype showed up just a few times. For the CDR3, the DNA is TGTGCCAGCATTAACCCGGGACAGGGGGGAATCGGCTATGGCTACACCTTC. Protein product: CASINPGQGGIGYGYTF. The rearrangement links TRBV6-2 or TRBV6-3 to TRBJ1-2; 11 nucleotides match TRBD1. J lost 4 bases, V lost 7 bases, and 14 bases had no gene match. This CDR3 is 17 amino acids long. Germline V gene sequence: CDR1 MNHEY, CDR2 SVGEGT.

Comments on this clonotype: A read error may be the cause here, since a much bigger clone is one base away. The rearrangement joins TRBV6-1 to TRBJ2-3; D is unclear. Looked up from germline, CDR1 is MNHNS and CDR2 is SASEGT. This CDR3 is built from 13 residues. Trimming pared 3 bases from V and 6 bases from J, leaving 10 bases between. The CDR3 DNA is TGTGCCAGCAGTGAGTCGGCGGTGGATACGCAGTATTTT. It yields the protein CASSESAVDTQYF.

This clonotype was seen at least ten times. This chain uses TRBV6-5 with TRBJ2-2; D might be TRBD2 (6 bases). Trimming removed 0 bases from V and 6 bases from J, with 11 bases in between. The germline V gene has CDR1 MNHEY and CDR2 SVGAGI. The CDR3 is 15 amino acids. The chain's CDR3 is CASSYSEGIAGELFF. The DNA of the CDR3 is TGTGCCAGCAGTTACTCGGAGGGGATCGCCGGGGAGCTGTTTTTT.

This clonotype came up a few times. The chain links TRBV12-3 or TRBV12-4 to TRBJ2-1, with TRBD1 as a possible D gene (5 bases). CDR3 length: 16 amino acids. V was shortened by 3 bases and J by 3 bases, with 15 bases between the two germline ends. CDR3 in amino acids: CASSLFEARGYNEQFF. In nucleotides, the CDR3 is TGTGCCAGCAGTTTGTTCGAGGCTAGGGGCTACAATGAGCAGTTCTTC.

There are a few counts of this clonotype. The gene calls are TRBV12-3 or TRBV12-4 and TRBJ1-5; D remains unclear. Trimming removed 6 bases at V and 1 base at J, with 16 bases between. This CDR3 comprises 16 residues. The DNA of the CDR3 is TGTGCCAGCAGCCCTGGGAGGGTGGGGAGCAATCAGCCCCAGCATTTT. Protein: CASSPGRVGSNQPQHF.

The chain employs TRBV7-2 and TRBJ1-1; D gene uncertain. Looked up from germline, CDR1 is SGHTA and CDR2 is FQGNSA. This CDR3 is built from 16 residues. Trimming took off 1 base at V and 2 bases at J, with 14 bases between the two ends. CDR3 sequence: CASSLGGWAGNTEAFF. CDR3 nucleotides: TGTGCCAGCAGCTTAGGAGGGTGGGCGGGTAACACTGAAGCTTTCTTT.

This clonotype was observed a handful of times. The CDR3 region has the DNA TGTGCCAGCAGCCCAACTGCAGGTTGGGATGAGCAGTTCTTC. Translated, it gives CASSPTAGWDEQFF. The chain couples TRBV27 to TRBJ2-1, with D unclear. The CDR3 consists of 14 residues. V was trimmed by 6 bases and J by 8 bases, leaving 17 bases between them. From germline, CDR1 is MNHEY and CDR2 SMNVEV (reference sequence).

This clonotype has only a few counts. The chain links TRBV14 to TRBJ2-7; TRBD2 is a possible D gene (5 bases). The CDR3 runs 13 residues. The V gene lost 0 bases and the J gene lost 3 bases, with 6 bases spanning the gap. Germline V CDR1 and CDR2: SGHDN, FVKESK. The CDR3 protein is CASSQEGVYEQYF. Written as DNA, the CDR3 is TGTGCCAGCAGCCAAGAGGGAGTCTACGAGCAGTACTTC.

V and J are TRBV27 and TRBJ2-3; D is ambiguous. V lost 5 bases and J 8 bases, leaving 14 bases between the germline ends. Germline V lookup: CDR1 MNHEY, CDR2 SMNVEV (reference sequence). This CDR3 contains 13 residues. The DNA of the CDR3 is TGTGCCAGCAGTCCGCCAATTCTGCGTACGCAGTATTTT. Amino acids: CASSPPILRTQYF.

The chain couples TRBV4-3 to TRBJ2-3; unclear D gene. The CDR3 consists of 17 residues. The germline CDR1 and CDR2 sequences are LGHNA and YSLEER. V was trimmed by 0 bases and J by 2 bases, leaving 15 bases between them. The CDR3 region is CASSQDPYGRDTDTQYF. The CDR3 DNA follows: TGCGCCAGCAGCCAAGATCCATATGGCAGAGACACAGATACGCAGTATTTT.

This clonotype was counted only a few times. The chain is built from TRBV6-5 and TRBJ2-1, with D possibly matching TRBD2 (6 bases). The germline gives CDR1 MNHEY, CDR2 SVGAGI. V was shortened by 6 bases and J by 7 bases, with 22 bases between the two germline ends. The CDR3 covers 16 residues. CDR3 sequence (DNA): TGTGCCAGCAGGCCCCTAGGGCGCGGGGTCTGGAATGAGCAGTTCTTC. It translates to CASRPLGRGVWNEQFF.

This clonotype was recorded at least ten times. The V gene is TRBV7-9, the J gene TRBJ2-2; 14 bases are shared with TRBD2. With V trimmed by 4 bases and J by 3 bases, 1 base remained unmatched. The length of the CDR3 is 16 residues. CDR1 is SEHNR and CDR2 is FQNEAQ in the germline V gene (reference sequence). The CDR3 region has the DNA TGTGCCAGCAGCTCGACTAGCGGGGGGGACACCGGGGAGCTGTTTTTT. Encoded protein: CASSSTSGGDTGELFF.